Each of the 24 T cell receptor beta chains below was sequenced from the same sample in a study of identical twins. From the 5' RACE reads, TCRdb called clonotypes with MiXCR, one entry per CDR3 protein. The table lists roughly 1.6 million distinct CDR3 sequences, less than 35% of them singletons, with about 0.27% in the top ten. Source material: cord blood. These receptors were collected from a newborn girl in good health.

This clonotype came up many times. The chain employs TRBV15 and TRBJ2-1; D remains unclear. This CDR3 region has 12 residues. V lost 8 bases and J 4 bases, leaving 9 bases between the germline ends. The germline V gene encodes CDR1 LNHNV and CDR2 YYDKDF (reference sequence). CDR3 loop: CATSAVYNEQFF. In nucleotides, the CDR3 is TGTGCCACCTCTGCGGTGTACAATGAGCAGTTCTTC.

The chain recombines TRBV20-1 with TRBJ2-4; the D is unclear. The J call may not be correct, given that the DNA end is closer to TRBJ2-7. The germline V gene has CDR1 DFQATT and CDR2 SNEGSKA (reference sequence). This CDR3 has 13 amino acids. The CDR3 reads CSARSILPGEQYF. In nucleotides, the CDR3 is TGCAGTGCTAGATCTATCCTCCCTGGCGAGCAGTACTTC.

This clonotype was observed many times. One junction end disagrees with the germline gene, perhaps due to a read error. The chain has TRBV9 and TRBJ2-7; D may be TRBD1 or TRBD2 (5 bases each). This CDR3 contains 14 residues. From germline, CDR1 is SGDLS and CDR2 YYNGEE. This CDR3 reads CASSPGTETYEQYF. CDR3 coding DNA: TGCGCCAGCAGCCCCGGGACGGAGACCTACGAGCAGTACTTC. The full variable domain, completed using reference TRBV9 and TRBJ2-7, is DSGVTQTPKHLITATGQRVTLRCSPRSGDLSVYWYQQSLDQGLQFLIQYYNGEERAKGNILERFSAQQFPDLHSELNLSSLELGDSALYFCASSPGTETYEQYFGPGTRLTVT.

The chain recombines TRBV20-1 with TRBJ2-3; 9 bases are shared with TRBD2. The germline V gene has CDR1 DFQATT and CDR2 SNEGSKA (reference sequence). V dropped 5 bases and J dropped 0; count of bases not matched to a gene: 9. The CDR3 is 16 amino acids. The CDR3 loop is CSAWGSSGVSTDTQYF. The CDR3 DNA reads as TGCAGTGCTTGGGGTTCTAGCGGGGTGAGCACAGATACGCAGTATTTT.

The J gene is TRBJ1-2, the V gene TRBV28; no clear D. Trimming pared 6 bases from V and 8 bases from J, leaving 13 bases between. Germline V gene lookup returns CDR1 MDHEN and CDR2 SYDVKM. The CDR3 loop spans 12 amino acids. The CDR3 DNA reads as TGTGCCAGCAGGGAGGGTCCACCAGGCTACACCTTC. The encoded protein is CASREGPPGYTF.

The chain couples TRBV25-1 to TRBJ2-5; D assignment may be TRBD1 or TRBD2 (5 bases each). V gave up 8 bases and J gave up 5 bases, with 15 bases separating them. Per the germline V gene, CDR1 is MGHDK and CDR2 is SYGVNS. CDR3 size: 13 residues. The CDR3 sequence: CASGSQGTETQYF. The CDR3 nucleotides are TGTGCCAGCGGTTCTCAAGGGACGGAGACCCAGTACTTC.

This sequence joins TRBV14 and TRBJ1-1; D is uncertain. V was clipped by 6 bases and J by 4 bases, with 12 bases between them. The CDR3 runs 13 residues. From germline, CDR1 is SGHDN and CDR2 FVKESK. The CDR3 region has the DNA TGTGCCAGCAGTCGAGTCAGTCCCACTGAAGCTTTCTTT. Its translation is CASSRVSPTEAFF.

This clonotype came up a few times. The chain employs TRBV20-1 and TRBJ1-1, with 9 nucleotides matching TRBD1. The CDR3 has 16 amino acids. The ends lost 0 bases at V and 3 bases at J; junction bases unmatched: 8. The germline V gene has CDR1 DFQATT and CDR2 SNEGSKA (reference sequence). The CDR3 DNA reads TGCAGTGCTAGAGATCCCCGACAGGGGGTATACACTGAAGCTTTCTTT. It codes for CSARDPRQGVYTEAFF.

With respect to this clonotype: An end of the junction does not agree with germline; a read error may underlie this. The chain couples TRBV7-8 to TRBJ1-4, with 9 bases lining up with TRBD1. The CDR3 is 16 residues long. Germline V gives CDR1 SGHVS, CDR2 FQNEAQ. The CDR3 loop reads CASSLAGTGYGEKLFF. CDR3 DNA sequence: TGTGCCAGCAGCCTAGCAGGGACAGGGTACGGTGAAAAACTGTTTTTT.

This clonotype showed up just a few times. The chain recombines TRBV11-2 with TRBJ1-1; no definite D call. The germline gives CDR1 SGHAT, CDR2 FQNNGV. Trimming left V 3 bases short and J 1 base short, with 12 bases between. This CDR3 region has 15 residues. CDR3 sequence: CASSFGQMENTEAFF. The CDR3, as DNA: TGTGCCAGCAGCTTCGGGCAGATGGAGAACACTGAAGCTTTCTTT.

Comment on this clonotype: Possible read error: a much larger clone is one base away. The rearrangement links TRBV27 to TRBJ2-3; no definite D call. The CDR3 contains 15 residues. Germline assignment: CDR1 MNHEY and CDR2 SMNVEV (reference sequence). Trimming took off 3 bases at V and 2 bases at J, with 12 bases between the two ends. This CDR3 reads CASSFVRFITDTQYF. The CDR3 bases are TGTGCCAGCAGTTTCGTGAGGTTTATCACAGATACGCAGTATTTT.

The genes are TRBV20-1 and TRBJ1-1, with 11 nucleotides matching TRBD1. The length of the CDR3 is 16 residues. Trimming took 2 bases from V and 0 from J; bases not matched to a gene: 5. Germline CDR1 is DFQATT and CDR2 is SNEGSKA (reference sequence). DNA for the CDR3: TGCAGTGCTAGAAATCGGGACAGGGGGATGAACACTGAAGCTTTCTTT. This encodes CSARNRDRGMNTEAFF.

CDR3 amino acids: CASSGLQGARGTDTQYF. The CDR3 coding sequence is TGTGCCAGCAGTGGTCTACAGGGGGCGCGGGGCACAGATACGCAGTATTTT. The rearrangement joins TRBV28 to TRBJ2-3; TRBD1 agrees at 9 bases. CDR3 length equals 17 residues. V lost 5 bases to trimming and J lost 1 base; unmatched junction nucleotides: 10. The germline V gene encodes CDR1 MDHEN and CDR2 SYDVKM.

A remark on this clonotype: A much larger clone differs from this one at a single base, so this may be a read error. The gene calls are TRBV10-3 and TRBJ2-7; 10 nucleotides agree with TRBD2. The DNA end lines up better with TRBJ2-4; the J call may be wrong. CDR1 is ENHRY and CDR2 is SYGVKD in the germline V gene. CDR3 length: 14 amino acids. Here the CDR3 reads CATRGQAGGDIQYF. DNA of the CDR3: TGTGCCACCAGGGGTCAAGCGGGGGGGGACATTCAGTACTTC.

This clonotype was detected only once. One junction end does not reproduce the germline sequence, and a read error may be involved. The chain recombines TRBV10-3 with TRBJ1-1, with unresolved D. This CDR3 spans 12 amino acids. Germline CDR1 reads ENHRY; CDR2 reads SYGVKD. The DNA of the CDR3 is TGTACCATCAGTGAAATGAACACTGAAGCTTTCTTT. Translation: CTISEMNTEAFF.

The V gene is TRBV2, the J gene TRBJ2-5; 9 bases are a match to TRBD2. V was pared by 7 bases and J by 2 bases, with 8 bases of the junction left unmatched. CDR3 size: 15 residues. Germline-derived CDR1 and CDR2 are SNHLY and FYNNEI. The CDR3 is CASTQRSGGQETQYF. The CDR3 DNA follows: TGTGCCAGCACTCAGCGCAGCGGGGGGCAAGAGACCCAGTACTTC.

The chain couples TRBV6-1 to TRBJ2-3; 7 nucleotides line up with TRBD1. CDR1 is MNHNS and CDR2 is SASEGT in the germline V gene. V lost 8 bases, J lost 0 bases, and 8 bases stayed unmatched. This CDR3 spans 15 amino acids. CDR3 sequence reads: CASGPNRGSTDTQYF. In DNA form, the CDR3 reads TGTGCCAGCGGCCCAAACAGGGGTAGCACAGATACGCAGTATTTT.

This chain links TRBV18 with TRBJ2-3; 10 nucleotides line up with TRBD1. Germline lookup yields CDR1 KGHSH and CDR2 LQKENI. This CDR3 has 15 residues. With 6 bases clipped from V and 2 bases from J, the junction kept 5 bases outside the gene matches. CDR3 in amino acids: CASSPGTGATDTQYF. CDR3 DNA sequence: TGTGCCAGCTCCCCCGGGACAGGGGCCACAGATACGCAGTATTTT.

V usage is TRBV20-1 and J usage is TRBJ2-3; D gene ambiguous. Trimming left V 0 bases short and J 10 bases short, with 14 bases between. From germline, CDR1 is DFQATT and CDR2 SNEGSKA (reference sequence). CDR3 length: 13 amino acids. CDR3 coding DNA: TGCAGTGCTAGAGATGCTGCCCCCAGGTCGCAGTATTTT. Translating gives CSARDAAPRSQYF.

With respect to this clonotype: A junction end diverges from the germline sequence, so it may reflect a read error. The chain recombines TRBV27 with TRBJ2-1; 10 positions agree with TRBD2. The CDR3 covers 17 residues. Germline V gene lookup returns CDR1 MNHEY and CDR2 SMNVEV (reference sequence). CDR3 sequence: CAISLFVSSGRDNEQFF. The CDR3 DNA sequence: TGTGCCATCAGTTTATTTGTTTCTAGCGGGAGAGACAATGAGCAGTTCTTC.

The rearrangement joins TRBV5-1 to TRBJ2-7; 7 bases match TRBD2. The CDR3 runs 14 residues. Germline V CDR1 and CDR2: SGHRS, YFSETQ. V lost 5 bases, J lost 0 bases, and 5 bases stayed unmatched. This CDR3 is CASRSTSASYEQYF. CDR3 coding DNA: TGCGCCAGCAGATCAACTAGCGCCTCCTACGAGCAGTACTTC.

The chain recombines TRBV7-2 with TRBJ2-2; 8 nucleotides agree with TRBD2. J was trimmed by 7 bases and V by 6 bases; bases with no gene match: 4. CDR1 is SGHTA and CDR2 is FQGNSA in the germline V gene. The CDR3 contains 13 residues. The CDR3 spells CASRGTSHGELFF. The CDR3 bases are TGTGCCAGCAGGGGGACTAGTCACGGGGAGCTGTTTTTT.

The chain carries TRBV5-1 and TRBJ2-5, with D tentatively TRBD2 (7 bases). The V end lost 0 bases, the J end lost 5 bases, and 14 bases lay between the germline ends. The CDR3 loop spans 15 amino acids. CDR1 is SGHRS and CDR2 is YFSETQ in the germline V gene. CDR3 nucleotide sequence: TGCGCCAGCAGCTTGGGGGCGGGGGCCTTCGAGACCCAGTACTTC. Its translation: CASSLGAGAFETQYF.

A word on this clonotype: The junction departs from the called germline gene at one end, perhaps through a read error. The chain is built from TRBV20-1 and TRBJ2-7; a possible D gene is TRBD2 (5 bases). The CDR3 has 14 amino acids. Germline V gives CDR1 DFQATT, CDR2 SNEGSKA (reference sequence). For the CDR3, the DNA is TGCGGTGCTAGCTCAAGTTCTGACTCCTACGAGCAGTACTTC. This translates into CGASSSSDSYEQYF.